The rows below give T cell receptor beta chains drawn from one sample of a study of blood T cell repertoires in COVID-19. TCRdb's table, derived via immunoSEQ multiplex PCR, lists solely in-frame clones and lacks some. The data show 72,000 or so clones, around 90% seen once. Material: peripheral blood. Every receptor here comes from a woman older than 75 with acute or convalescent COVID-19. The CDR3 runs from the conserved cysteine through the conserved F or W. A D gene is named only where the DNA matches it firmly. Only part of the rows carry a size: once, few, many, or a class if the clone is expanded.

j_call | v_call | clone_size | d_call | cdr3_aa | cdr3_nt
TRBJ2-7 | TRBV5-1 | NA | NA | CASSSTQPEYEQYF | TGCGCCAGCAGCTCGACTCAACCAGAATACGAGCAGTACTTC
TRBJ2-3 | TRBV9 | NA | NA | CASSVEAGRSDTQYF | TGTGCCAGCAGCGTAGAGGCGGGACGATCAGATACGCAGTATTTT
TRBJ2-7 | TRBV28 | NA | TRBD2 | CASSLGLAKGYEQYF | TGTGCCAGCAGTTTAGGACTAGCAAAGGGCTACGAGCAGTACTTC
TRBJ1-6 | TRBV19 | few | NA | CASSLDIRSPLHF | TGTGCCAGTAGTTTGGACATTCGGTCACCCCTCCACTTT
TRBJ2-2 | TRBV12-5 | NA | NA | CASGLVLSTGELFF | TGTGCTAGTGGTTTGGTACTGAGCACCGGGGAGCTGTTTTTT
TRBJ2-7 | TRBV3-1/TRBV3-2 | NA | TRBD2 | CASSQSGTRNEQYF | TGTGCCAGCAGCCAATCCGGGACTAGAAATGAGCAGTACTTC
TRBJ2-3 | TRBV5-4 | NA | NA | CASSLPRTDPSTDTQYF | TGTGCCAGCAGCTTGCCACGGACAGACCCTAGCACAGATACGCAGTATTTT
TRBJ2-2 | TRBV4-2 | NA | TRBD2 | CASSRPGGNTGELFF | TGTGCCAGCAGCCGTCCGGGGGGGAACACCGGGGAGCTGTTTTTT
TRBJ2-3 | TRBV6-6 | NA | NA | CASSLGPSTDTQYF | TGTGCCAGCAGTTTGGGGCCTAGCACAGATACGCAGTATTTT
TRBJ1-3 | TRBV6-6 | NA | NA | CASSYADPASGNTIYF | TGTGCCAGCAGTTACGCGGATCCGGCCAGTGGAAACACCATATATTTT
TRBJ2-6 | TRBV6-5 | NA | NA | CASTQGHSGANVLTF | TGTGCCAGCACTCAGGGGCACTCTGGGGCCAACGTCCTGACTTTC
TRBJ2-2 | TRBV19 | NA | NA | CASRDFSLIGELFF | TGTGCCAGTAGGGACTTCTCTCTGATCGGGGAGCTGTTTTTT
TRBJ2-1 | TRBV5-1 | NA | TRBD1 | CASSLDNPGQGEQFF | TGCGCCAGCAGCTTGGATAACCCGGGACAGGGGGAGCAGTTCTTC
TRBJ1-2 | TRBV28 | NA | NA | CATLNYGYTF | TGTGCCACCTTAAACTATGGCTACACCTTC
TRBJ1-2 | TRBV19 | NA | TRBD1 | CASSPTGGWFGYTF | TGTGCCAGTAGCCCGACAGGGGGCTGGTTCGGCTACACCTTC
TRBJ1-4 | TRBV18 | NA | TRBD1 | CASSTDRVGQKLFF | TGTGCCAGCTCAACGGACAGGGTCGGGCAAAAACTGTTTTTT
TRBJ2-5 | TRBV7-2 | NA | TRBD1 | CASIILGQLETQYF | TGTGCCAGCATCATCCTGGGACAGTTAGAGACCCAGTACTTC
TRBJ2-7 | TRBV3-1/TRBV3-2 | NA | NA | CASSQAGYEQYF | TGTGCCAGCAGCCAAGCCGGGTACGAGCAGTACTTC
TRBJ1-4 | TRBV5-4 | NA | NA | CASSTGATNEKLFF | TGTGCCAGCAGCACAGGTGCAACTAATGAAAAACTGTTTTTT
TRBJ2-7 | TRBV4-3 | few | TRBD1 | CASSQGTGYYEQYF | TGCGCCAGCAGCCAAGGGACAGGCTACTACGAGCAGTACTTC
TRBJ2-3 | TRBV9 | few | TRBD1 | CASSIQGATDTQYF | TGTGCCAGCAGTATACAGGGGGCGACGGATACGCAGTATTTT
TRBJ1-1 | TRBV18 | once | NA | CASSPPGGGTEAFF | TGTGCCAGCTCACCACCGGGAGGAGGGACTGAAGCTTTCTTT
TRBJ2-5 | TRBV2 | NA | TRBD1 | CASSQGQGETQYF | TGTGCCAGCAGTCAGGGACAGGGAGAGACCCAGTACTTC
TRBJ2-7 | TRBV29-1 | NA | TRBD1 | CSVERQGYEQYF | TGCAGCGTCGAAAGACAGGGGTACGAGCAGTACTTC
TRBJ1-6 | TRBV2 | NA | TRBD1 | CASRTGNSPLHF | TGTGCCAGCCGGACAGGGAATTCACCCCTCCACTTT
TRBJ1-5 | TRBV28 | NA | TRBD1 | CASRSPRGLSNQPQHF | TGTGCCAGCAGGTCGCCCAGGGGGCTTAGCAATCAGCCCCAGCATTTT
TRBJ2-2 | TRBV5-4 | NA | NA | CASSLVAGRGTGELFF | TGTGCCAGCAGCTTGGTCGCAGGGCGGGGAACCGGGGAGCTGTTTTTT
TRBJ1-1 | TRBV9 | NA | NA | CASSAPGDTEAFF | TGTGCCAGCAGCGCTCCGGGGGATACTGAAGCTTTCTTT
TRBJ2-7 | TRBV28 | NA | TRBD1 | CASVGTGFYEQYF | TGTGCCAGCGTCGGGACAGGGTTCTACGAGCAGTACTTC
TRBJ1-1 | TRBV5-1 | NA | NA | CASSTHHRVDTEAFF | TGCGCCAGCAGCACCCACCACAGGGTTGACACTGAAGCTTTCTTT
TRBJ1-2 | TRBV25-1 | few | TRBD1 | CASSDERQGFYGYTF | TGTGCCAGCAGTGACGAGAGACAGGGGTTTTATGGCTACACCTTC
TRBJ1-1 | TRBV19 | NA | NA | CASSIAQGYTEAFF | TGTGCCAGTAGTATAGCCCAGGGGTACACTGAAGCTTTCTTT
TRBJ2-7 | TRBV25-1 | NA | NA | CASSEPGYYEQYF | TGTGCCAGCAGTGAGCCAGGCTACTACGAGCAGTACTTC
TRBJ1-2 | TRBV4-2 | NA | NA | CASSQDLPGTYGYTF | TGTGCCAGCAGCCAAGATCTCCCGGGAACTTATGGCTACACCTTC
TRBJ2-7 | TRBV5-1 | NA | NA | CASSLGGTSYEQYF | TGCGCCAGCAGCTTGGGCGGAACTTCCTACGAGCAGTACTTC
TRBJ2-7 | TRBV28 | once | TRBD1 | CASRIQGGPYEQYF | TGTGCCAGCAGAATACAGGGGGGCCCCTACGAGCAGTACTTC
TRBJ1-5 | TRBV11-2 | NA | NA | CASSLAWDNSQPQHF | TGTGCCAGCAGCTTAGCTTGGGACAATAGTCAGCCCCAGCATTTT
TRBJ1-1 | TRBV5-8 | NA | TRBD1 | CASSLRGLLNTEAFF | TGTGCCAGCAGCTTGAGGGGGCTTTTGAACACTGAAGCTTTCTTT
TRBJ1-2 | TRBV2 | NA | NA | CASSDRGDGYTF | TGTGCCAGCAGTGACAGGGGAGATGGCTACACCTTC
TRBJ1-2 | TRBV20-1 | NA | TRBD1 | CSASAGGNRGYTF | TGCAGTGCTAGTGCAGGGGGTAATCGAGGCTACACCTTC
TRBJ2-1 | TRBV2 | NA | TRBD1 | CASSAGGNEQFF | TGTGCCAGCAGTGCAGGGGGTAATGAGCAGTTCTTC
TRBJ2-1 | TRBV3-1/TRBV3-2 | NA | TRBD1 | CASSHDRDRVSNEQFF | TGTGCCAGCAGCCATGACCGGGACAGGGTGAGTAATGAGCAGTTCTTC
TRBJ1-5 | TRBV5-1 | NA | NA | CASSLDPGSNQPQHF | TGCGCCAGCAGCTTAGACCCCGGGAGCAATCAGCCCCAGCATTTT
TRBJ2-5 | TRBV2 | NA | TRBD2 | CASSQGLAGRETQYF | TGTGCCAGCAGCCAAGGACTAGCGGGGCGGGAGACCCAGTACTTC
TRBJ2-2 | TRBV6-6 | NA | NA | CASSRSSETTGELFF | TGTGCCAGCAGTCGGTCTAGCGAAACCACCGGGGAGCTGTTTTTT
TRBJ2-7 | TRBV18 | NA | NA | CASSQDNYEQYF | TGTGCCAGCTCACAGGACAACTACGAGCAGTACTTC
TRBJ2-5 | TRBV29-1 | NA | NA | CSVWGRSETQYF | TGCAGCGTGTGGGGGAGGTCTGAGACCCAGTACTTC
TRBJ1-6 | TRBV2 | NA | TRBD1 | CASSARDRWRNSPLHF | TGTGCCAGCAGTGCCCGGGACAGATGGAGGAATTCACCCCTCCACTTT
TRBJ1-2 | TRBV12-3/TRBV12-4 | NA | NA | CASSFAGNYGYTF | TGTGCCAGCAGTTTCGCCGGGAACTATGGCTACACCTTC
TRBJ1-5 | TRBV2 | NA | NA | CASSQGQTNQPQHF | TGTGCCAGCAGTCAAGGACAGACCAATCAGCCCCAGCATTTT
TRBJ1-3 | TRBV5-8 | NA | TRBD1 | CASTRGQGRNTIYF | TGTGCCAGCACCCGAGGACAGGGGAGGAACACCATATATTTT
TRBJ2-3 | TRBV5-1 | NA | TRBD1 | CASSLGQGQWTDTQYF | TGCGCCAGCAGCTTGGGACAGGGGCAATGGACAGATACGCAGTATTTT
TRBJ2-5 | TRBV7-9 | NA | NA | CASSLSKETQYF | TGTGCCAGCAGCTTGTCTAAAGAGACCCAGTACTTC
TRBJ1-5 | TRBV6-5 | NA | NA | CASTPRGSSNQPQHF | TGTGCCAGCACCCCTCGGGGTTCGAGCAATCAGCCCCAGCATTTT